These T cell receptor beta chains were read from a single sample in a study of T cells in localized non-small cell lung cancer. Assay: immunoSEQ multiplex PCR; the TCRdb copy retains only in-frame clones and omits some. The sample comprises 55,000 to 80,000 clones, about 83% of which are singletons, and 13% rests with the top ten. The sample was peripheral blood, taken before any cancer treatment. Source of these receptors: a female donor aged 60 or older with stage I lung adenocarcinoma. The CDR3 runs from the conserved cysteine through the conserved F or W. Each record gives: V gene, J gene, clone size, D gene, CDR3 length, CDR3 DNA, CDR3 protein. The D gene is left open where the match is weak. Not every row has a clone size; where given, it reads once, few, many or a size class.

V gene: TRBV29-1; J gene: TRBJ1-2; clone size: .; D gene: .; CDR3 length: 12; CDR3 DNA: TGCAGCGTTGACAAGTTTAACTATGGCTACACCTTC; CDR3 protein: CSVDKFNYGYTF
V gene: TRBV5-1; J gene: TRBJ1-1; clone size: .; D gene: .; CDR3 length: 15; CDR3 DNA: TGCGCCAGCAGCCCATACTCAACAGGGAACACTGAAGCTTTCTTT; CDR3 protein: CASSPYSTGNTEAFF
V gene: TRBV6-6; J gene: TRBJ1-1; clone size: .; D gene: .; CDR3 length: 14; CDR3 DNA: TGTGCCAGCAGTTACAGTCGAAGGAACACTGAAGCTTTCTTT; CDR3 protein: CASSYSRRNTEAFF
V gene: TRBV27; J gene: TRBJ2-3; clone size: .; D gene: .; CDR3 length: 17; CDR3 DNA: TGTGCCAGCGGTACTCCTGCGACACTCTCTAGCACAGATACGCAGTATTTT; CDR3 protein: CASGTPATLSSTDTQYF
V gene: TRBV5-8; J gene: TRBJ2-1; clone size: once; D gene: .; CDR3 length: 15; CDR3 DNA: TGTGCCAGCAGCGCGAACGCGGGACAGTTTAATGAGCAGTTCTTC; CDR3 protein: CASSANAGQFNEQFF
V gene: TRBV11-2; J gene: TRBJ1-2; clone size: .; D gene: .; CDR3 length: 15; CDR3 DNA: TGTGCCAGCAGCGGTAGAAGGAGGGCAACGGAGGGCTACACCTTC; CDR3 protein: CASSGRRRATEGYTF
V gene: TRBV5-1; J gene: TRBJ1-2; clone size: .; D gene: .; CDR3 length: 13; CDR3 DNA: TGCGCCAGCAGCTTGGCGCCTAACTATGGCTACACCTTC; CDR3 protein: CASSLAPNYGYTF
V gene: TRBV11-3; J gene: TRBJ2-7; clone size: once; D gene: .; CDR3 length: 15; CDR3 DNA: TGTGCCAGCAGCTTAGAAAGCGTGAGCTCCTACGAGCAGTACTTC; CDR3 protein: CASSLESVSSYEQYF
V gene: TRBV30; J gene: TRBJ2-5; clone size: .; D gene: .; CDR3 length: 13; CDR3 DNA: TGTGCCTGGAGTCCGGGGGTAGGCGAGACCCAGTACTTC; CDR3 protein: CAWSPGVGETQYF
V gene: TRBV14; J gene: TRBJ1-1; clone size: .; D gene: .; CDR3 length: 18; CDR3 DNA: TGTGCCAGCAGCCAAGAGAAGAGGGGCTATATCTTGAACACTGAAGCTTTCTTT; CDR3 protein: CASSQEKRGYILNTEAFF